The clone carrying this TCR beta chain has only one observation. Its matching antigen is unknown. Other DNA variants within this sample encode the same CDR3. TCRdb's table, derived via immunoSEQ multiplex PCR, lists solely in-frame clones and lacks some. The profile covers more than 55,000 clones, with roughly 80% appearing a single time and over 3% taken by the ten largest. The data belong to a study of T cell responses to AZD1222 COVID-19 vaccine. Study-wide results and caveats: Baseline serostatus was positive in only a handful of AZD1222 recipients.

The CDR3 loop spans 18 amino acids. J was trimmed by 2 bases and V by 0 bases; bases with no gene match: 4. Germline CDR1 SGHRS, CDR2 YFSETQ. The rearrangement uses TRBV5-1 and TRBJ2-2, with 13 nucleotides matching TRBD2. This clonotype originated in an adult who received the AZD1222 COVID-19 vaccine. Sequences were derived from peripheral blood, sampled 28 days after the second AZD1222 dose. Here the CDR3 DNA reads TGCGCCAGCAGCTTGGGACTAGCGGGGGGTAAAAACACCGGGGAGCTGTTTTTT. Its translation: CASSLGLAGGKNTGELFF.